The entry below describes one T cell receptor beta chain. Its antigen is still unknown. V lost 4 bases, J lost 1 base, and 4 bases stayed unmatched. This CDR3 contains 14 residues. CDR1 and CDR2 (germline): SGHRS, YFSETQ. The source of the sample is a study of long-term antiretroviral therapy in people with HIV. Findings and caveats of the study: Samples were collected from about 2003 to 2017 under possibly less effective ART regimens. In samples taken after ART, diversity increased but remained below transplant donor control levels.

Version v3.0 of the immunoSEQ assay was performed at survey level. Measured with immunoSEQ multiplex PCR; TCRdb has only the in-frame clones, and not every one. The table records around 23,000 clones, 81% of them present only once. The sequence came from a man aged 25 to 40 with HIV. This chain links TRBV5-1 with TRBJ2-5; 7 bases match TRBD1. The sequences come from unsorted PBMCs, collected 4.4 years after starting antiretroviral therapy. The CDR3 DNA reads TGCGCCAGCAGCCCTGACAGGGCCCAAGAGACCCAGTACTTC. Protein sequence: CASSPDRAQETQYF.